The present T cell receptor beta chain was sequenced within a study of T cells in Graves' hyperthyroidism and ophthalmopathy. General study points: Expanded thyroid clonotypes (above 0.001) were mostly also found in blood.

Regions amplified from RNA transcripts were the TCR beta CDR3 regions. The HTBI set primed first-round TCR CDR3 RT-PCR. TCRdb recomputed calls from the multiplex PCR reads with MiXCR, one row per CDR3 protein. The profile covers fewer than 450,000 distinct CDR3 sequences, with about 18% appearing a single time and over 35% taken by the ten largest. In its sample, this clonotype was seen many times. Its antigen is as yet unknown. The cohort's ophthalmopathy patients, a group with duration under 3 months, had a Clinical Activity Score of at least 3 and a NOSPECS grade of at least 4. It was uncontrolled infection, other autoimmune disease, pregnancy or lactation that excluded patients. Isolation of PBMCs was performed on around 9.7 ml fresh peripheral blood. The TCR originated in a man aged 18-30 years with Graves' ophthalmopathy. Sequencing used blood.

In DNA form, the CDR3 reads TGCGCCAGCAGCCTCGCGGACCTGAGCACAGATACGCAGTATTTT. Translation gives CASSLADLSTDTQYF. The chain is built from TRBV5-1 and TRBJ2-3; no clear D. V was trimmed by 4 bases and J by 0 bases, leaving 12 bases between them. Per germline, CDR1 SGHRS and CDR2 YFSETQ. There are 15 residues in the CDR3.